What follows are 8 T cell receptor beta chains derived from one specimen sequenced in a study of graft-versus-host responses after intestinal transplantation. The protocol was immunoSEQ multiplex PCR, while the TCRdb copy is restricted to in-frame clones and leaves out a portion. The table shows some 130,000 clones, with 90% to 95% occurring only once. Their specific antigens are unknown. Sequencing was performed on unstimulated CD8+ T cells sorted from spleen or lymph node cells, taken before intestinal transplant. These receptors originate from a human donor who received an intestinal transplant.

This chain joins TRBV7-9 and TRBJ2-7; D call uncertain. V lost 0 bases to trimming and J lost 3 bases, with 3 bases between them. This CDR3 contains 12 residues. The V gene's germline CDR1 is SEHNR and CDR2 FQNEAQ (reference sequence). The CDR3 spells CASSLADYEQYF. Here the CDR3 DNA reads TGTGCCAGCAGCTTAGCAGACTACGAGCAGTACTTC.

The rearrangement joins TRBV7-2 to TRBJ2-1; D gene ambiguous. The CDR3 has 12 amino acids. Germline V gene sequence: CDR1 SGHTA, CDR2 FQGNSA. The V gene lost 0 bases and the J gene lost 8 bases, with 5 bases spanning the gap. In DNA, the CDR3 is TGTGCCAGCAGCTTAGCTCGGTATGAGCAGTTCTTC. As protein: CASSLARYEQFF.

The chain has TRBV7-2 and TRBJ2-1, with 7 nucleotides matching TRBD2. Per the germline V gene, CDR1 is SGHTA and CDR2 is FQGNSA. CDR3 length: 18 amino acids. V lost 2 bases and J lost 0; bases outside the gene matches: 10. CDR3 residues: CASSLSPLRESSYNEQFF. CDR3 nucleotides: TGTGCCAGCAGCTTATCCCCCCTGCGGGAGAGCTCCTACAATGAGCAGTTCTTC.

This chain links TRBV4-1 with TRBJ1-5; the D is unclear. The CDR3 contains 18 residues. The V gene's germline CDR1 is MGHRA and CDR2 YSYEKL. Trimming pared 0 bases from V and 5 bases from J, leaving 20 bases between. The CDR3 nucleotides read TGCGCCAGCAGCCAAGAGATCCTCGCGGTGTGGAGGCATCAGCCCCAGCATTTT. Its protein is CASSQEILAVWRHQPQHF.

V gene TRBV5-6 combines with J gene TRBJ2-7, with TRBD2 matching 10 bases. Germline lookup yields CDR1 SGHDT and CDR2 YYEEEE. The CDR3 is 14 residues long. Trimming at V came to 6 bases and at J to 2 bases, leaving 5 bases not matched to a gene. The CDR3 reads CASIPSGSPYEQYF. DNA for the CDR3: TGTGCCAGCATCCCTAGCGGGAGTCCCTACGAGCAGTACTTC.

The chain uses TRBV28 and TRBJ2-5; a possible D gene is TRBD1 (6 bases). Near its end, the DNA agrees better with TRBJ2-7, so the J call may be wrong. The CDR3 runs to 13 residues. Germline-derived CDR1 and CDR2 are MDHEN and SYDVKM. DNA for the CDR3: TGTGCCAGCAGTTTACTAAGGGGGTACGAGCAGTACTTC. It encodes CASSLLRGYEQYF.

The CDR3 here is CASSSGLAGISVNEQFF. The CDR3 DNA reads TGTGCCAGCAGCTCCGGACTAGCGGGAATTAGTGTCAATGAGCAGTTCTTC. V gene TRBV7-2 combines with J gene TRBJ2-1; 12 nucleotides line up with TRBD2. Trimming cost V 4 bases and J 6 bases; bases outside gene matches: 10. Germline assignment: CDR1 SGHTA and CDR2 FQGNSA. CDR3 length equals 17 residues. Complete variable domain (other parts from reference TRBV7-2 and TRBJ2-1): GAGVSQSPSNKVTEKGKDVELRCDPISGHTALYWYRQSLGQGLEFLIYFQGNSAPDKSGLPSDRFSAERTGGSVSTLTIQRTQQEDSAVYLCASSSGLAGISVNEQFFGPGTRLTVL.

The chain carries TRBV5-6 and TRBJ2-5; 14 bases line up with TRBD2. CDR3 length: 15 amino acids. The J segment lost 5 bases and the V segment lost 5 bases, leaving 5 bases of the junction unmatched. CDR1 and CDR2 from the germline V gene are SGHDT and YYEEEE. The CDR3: CASRRGTSGSETQYF. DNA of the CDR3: TGTGCCAGCAGAAGGGGGACTAGCGGGAGTGAGACCCAGTACTTC.